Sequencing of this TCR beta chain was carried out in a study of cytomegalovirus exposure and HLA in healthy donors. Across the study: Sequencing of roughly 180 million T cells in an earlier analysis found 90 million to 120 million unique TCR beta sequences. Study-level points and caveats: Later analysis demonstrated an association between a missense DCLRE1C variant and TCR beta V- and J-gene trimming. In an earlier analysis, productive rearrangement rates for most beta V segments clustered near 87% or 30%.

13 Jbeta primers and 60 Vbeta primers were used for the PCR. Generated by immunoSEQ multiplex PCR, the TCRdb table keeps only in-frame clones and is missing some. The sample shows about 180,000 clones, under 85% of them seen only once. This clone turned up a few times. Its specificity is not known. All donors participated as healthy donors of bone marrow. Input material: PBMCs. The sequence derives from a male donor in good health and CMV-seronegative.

This CDR3 reads CASSEYGTDTQYF. The CDR3 DNA follows: TGTGCCAGCAGTGAATACGGCACAGATACGCAGTATTTT. This rearrangement joins TRBV25-1 to TRBJ2-3; D unclear. Germline lookup yields CDR1 MGHDK and CDR2 SYGVNS. This CDR3 contains 13 residues. V lost 0 bases, J lost 1 base, and 2 bases lay in between.